This record concerns one T cell receptor (beta chain) sequence. Its antigen is undetermined. These data originate in a study of human thymus T cells. Profiling relied on immunoSEQ multiplex PCR, and the TCRdb table lists in-frame clones only, not all of them. The sample has tens of thousands of clones, over 85% seen once. Germline V lookup: CDR1 MNHNS, CDR2 SASEGT. CDR3 length: 17 residues. Germline trimming cut 0 bases from V and 10 bases from J; bases unmatched to any gene: 12. The study, taken as a whole, reports: Highly overlapping thymic repertoires among unrelated individuals were reported in related research.

Thymus pieces cut out during corrective heart surgery were the tissue that was used. The chain employs TRBV6-1 and TRBJ2-1, with 10 bases that match TRBD2. The receptor's source is a girl in the first two years of life with a congenital heart defect but otherwise immunologically healthy. Sequenced material: thymus tissue. The CDR3 region is CASSEALGLAGAQEQFF. The DNA for the CDR3 is TGTGCCAGCAGTGAAGCGCTTGGTCTAGCGGGAGCACAAGAGCAGTTCTTC.